The 2 T cell receptor beta chains below were found in one sample sequenced in a study of T-cell memory formation after mild COVID-19. Each CDR3 protein gets one entry after TCRdb re-called the 5' RACE reads with MiXCR. This repertoire shows approximately 350,000 distinct CDR3 sequences, about 15% found once; its top ten account for about 22%. Sample: PBMCs or a T cell subset sorted from them (not recorded which). These receptor sequences come from a man aged 18 to 29 who had mild COVID-19 (a few samples of this study predate the infection). Cell type and time point are not known.

The chain couples TRBV11-2 to TRBJ2-4; D call uncertain. Germline loops: CDR1 SGHAT, CDR2 FQNNGV. The V end was cut by 2 bases, the J end by 6 bases, with 11 bases between. This CDR3 has 14 residues. The CDR3 sequence is CASSLPLGLNIQYF. The CDR3 bases are TGTGCCAGCAGCTTACCATTAGGGCTAAACATTCAGTACTTC.

The table lists this clonotype with a few counts. V usage is TRBV5-5 and J usage is TRBJ1-2; 8 nucleotides align to TRBD1. The CDR3 covers 13 residues. CDR1 and CDR2 (germline): SGHKS, YYEKEE (reference sequence). The trim removed 3 bases at V and 7 bases at J, leaving 5 bases unmatched. CDR3 sequence: CASSSQGAGGYTF. The CDR3 DNA is TGTGCCAGCAGCTCTCAGGGGGCTGGTGGCTACACCTTC.